The 4 T cell receptor beta chains below were found in one sample sequenced in a study of T-cell memory formation after mild COVID-19 (dated by TCRdb to the early 2020s). Libraries were made using 5' RACE. Sequencing was performed on an Illumina NovaSeq 6000. The raw public data were reprocessed by TCRdb itself: fastp quality trimming at Q25, MiXCR clonotype calling, in-frame beta chains only. Merged by CDR3 protein, the rows form single entries marked with the most common genes and DNA. Present in this sample are over 150,000 distinct CDR3 sequences, over 20% of which were seen just once. The ten top clones hold roughly 23% of the sample. Sequenced: PBMCs or a T cell subset sorted from them (not recorded which). The receptors stem from an adult woman who had mild COVID-19 (a few samples of this study predate the infection). The sample titles of this study are shuffled in the database, so cell type and time point are left out; the donor was told from shared clones.

The genes are TRBV12-3 or TRBV12-4 and TRBJ1-5, with D perhaps TRBD1 (5 bases). V was shortened by 7 bases and J by 1 base, with 8 bases between the two germline ends. The CDR3 sequence is 13 residues long. The CDR3: CASTPGSNQPQHF. CDR3 in DNA: TGTGCCAGCACCCCAGGGAGCAATCAGCCCCAGCATTTT.

This chain connects TRBV9 to TRBJ2-6, with 7 positions matching TRBD1. After removal of 0 bases from V and 4 bases from J, the junction contained 13 bases not matched to a gene. The CDR3 runs to 19 residues. Per the germline V gene, CDR1 is SGDLS and CDR2 is YYNGEE. CDR3 sequence reads: CASSVARDSSTLGANVLTF. The CDR3 coding sequence is TGTGCCAGCAGCGTAGCCCGGGACAGTTCTACTCTGGGGGCCAACGTCCTGACTTTC. The whole variable domain, filled in from reference TRBV9 and TRBJ2-6, reads DSGVTQTPKHLITATGQRVTLRCSPRSGDLSVYWYQQSLDQGLQFLIQYYNGEERAKGNILERFSAQQFPDLHSELNLSSLELGDSALYFCASSVARDSSTLGANVLTFGAGSRLTVL.

The chain employs TRBV24-1 and TRBJ2-1; D is unresolved. The CDR3 consists of 14 residues. Germline V CDR1 and CDR2: KGHDR, SFDVKD. The V and J ends lost 1 base and 5 bases respectively, with 8 bases between them. This CDR3 reads CATSDLADNNEQFF. The DNA for the CDR3 is TGTGCCACCAGTGATTTAGCAGACAACAATGAGCAGTTCTTC.

This clonotype was observed a handful of times. The rearrangement uses TRBV7-9 and TRBJ1-1; D uncertain. Germline assignment: CDR1 SEHNR and CDR2 FQNEAQ (reference sequence). V lost 5 bases to trimming and J lost 3 bases, with 13 bases between them. The CDR3 length is 14 residues. CDR3: CASSPQVADTEAFF. CDR3 sequence (DNA): TGTGCCAGCAGCCCTCAGGTTGCGGACACTGAAGCTTTCTTT.